This T cell receptor beta chain is drawn from a study of T cells in localized non-small cell lung cancer. Regarding the study as a whole: When the top 100 tumor clones were examined, a median 57 of them also appeared in the adjacent lung, which was paired and uninvolved. Heterogeneity remains possible, as sequencing covered one tumor region only.

The table came from immunoSEQ multiplex PCR; TCRdb's copy has only in-frame clones and leaves some out. The sample lists roughly 34,000 clones; roughly 90% were seen once. Note on this clone: Its cognate antigen is unknown.

CDR1 MDHEN and CDR2 SYDVKM come from the germline V gene. The length of the CDR3 is 11 residues. Trimming took off 11 bases at V and 4 bases at J, with 12 bases between the two ends. Sequences were derived from peripheral blood mononuclear cells, sampled before any cancer treatment. The origin of this receptor is a man between 40 and 70 years old with stage III lung adenocarcinoma. The V call is TRBV28, the J call TRBJ2-7; D not resolved. The CDR3 DNA reads as TGTGCCGCTCGCGGCAAATACGAGCAGTACTTC. Translation gives CAARGKYEQYF.